The sequence of this T cell receptor beta chain was determined in a study of T cell responses to AZD1222 COVID-19 vaccine. Germline-derived CDR1 and CDR2 are MNHEY and SVGAGI. The CDR3 is 13 amino acids. The V and J ends lost 7 bases and 4 bases respectively, with 13 bases between them. Measured with immunoSEQ multiplex PCR; TCRdb has only the in-frame clones, and not every one. The sample has about 92,000 clones, roughly 93% seen once; the top ten hold about 24%. The chain employs TRBV6-5 and TRBJ1-1; D is perhaps TRBD1 (6 bases). The sequence was obtained from an adult in good health. Sample: peripheral blood, taken on day 0 of AZD1222 vaccination. DNA of the CDR3: TGTGCCAGCAATCTAGTAGGGGGCACTGAAGCTTTCTTT. Translation: CASNLVGGTEAFF.